This T cell receptor beta chain was documented in a study of cytomegalovirus exposure and HLA in healthy donors. PCR employed 60 Vbeta and 13 Jbeta primers. The table came from immunoSEQ multiplex PCR; TCRdb's copy has only in-frame clones and leaves some out. The data show 160,000 or so clones, roughly 80% seen once. V was pared by 2 bases and J by 5 bases, with 14 bases between. This CDR3 has 14 residues. Germline lookup yields CDR1 SGHDT and CDR2 YYEEEE. The source of this sequence is a woman under 40 in good health and CMV-seropositive. The gene calls are TRBV5-6 and TRBJ2-7; maybe TRBD2 (6 bases). Sample: PBMCs. CDR3 protein: CASSFPRGNHEQYF. The CDR3 DNA follows: TGTGCCAGCAGCTTCCCCCGGGGGAACCACGAGCAGTACTTC.